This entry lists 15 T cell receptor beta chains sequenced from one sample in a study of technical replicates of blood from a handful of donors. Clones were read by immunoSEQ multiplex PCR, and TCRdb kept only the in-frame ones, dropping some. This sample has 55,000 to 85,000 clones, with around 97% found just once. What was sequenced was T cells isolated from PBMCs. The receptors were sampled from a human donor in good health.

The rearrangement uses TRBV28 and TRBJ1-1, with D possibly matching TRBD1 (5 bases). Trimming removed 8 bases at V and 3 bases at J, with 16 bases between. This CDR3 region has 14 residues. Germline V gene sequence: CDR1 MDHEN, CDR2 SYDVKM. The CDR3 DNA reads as TGTGCCAGCTTGCGGCCTGGGGGGGACACTGAAGCTTTCTTT. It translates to CASLRPGGDTEAFF.

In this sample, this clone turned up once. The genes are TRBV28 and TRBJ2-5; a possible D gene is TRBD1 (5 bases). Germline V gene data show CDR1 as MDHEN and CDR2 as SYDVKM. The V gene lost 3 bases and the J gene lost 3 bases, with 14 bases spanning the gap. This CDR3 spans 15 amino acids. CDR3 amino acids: CASSFVDRDEETQYF. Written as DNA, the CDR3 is TGTGCCAGCAGTTTTGTCGACAGAGACGAAGAGACCCAGTACTTC.

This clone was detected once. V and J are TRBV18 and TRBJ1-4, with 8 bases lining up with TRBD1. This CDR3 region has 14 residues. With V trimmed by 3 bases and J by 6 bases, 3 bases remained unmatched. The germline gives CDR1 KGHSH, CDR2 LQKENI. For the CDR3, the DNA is TGTGCCAGCTCACCGACAGGGGTGGATGAAAAACTGTTTTTT. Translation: CASSPTGVDEKLFF.

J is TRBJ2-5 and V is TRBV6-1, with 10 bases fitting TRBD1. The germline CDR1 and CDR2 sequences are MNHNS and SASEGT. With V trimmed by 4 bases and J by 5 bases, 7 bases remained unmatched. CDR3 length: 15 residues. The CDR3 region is CASSVRQGAEETQYF. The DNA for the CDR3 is TGTGCCAGCAGTGTTCGACAGGGGGCTGAGGAGACCCAGTACTTC.

CDR3 in amino acids: CASSEAGTSYEQYF. The CDR3 DNA is TGTGCCAGCAGTGAAGCAGGGACTAGTTACGAGCAGTACTTC. The chain links TRBV2 to TRBJ2-7; 8 bases line up with TRBD2. Losses at the gene ends were 0 bases for V and 4 bases for J; bases not matched to a gene: 2. The CDR3 length is 14 residues. Per the germline V gene, CDR1 is SNHLY and CDR2 is FYNNEI.

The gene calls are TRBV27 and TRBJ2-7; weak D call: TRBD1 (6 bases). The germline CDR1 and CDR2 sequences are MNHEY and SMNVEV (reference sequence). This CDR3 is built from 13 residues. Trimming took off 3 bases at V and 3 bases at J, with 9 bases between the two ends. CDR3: CASSFSQGYEQYF. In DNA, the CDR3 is TGTGCCAGCAGTTTTTCACAGGGCTACGAGCAGTACTTC.

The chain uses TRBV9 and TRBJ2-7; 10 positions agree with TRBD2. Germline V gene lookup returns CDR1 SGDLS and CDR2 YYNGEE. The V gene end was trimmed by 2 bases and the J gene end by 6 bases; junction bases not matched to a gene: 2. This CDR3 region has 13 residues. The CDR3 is CASSVRTSGEQYF. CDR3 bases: TGTGCCAGCAGCGTCCGGACTAGCGGCGAGCAGTACTTC.

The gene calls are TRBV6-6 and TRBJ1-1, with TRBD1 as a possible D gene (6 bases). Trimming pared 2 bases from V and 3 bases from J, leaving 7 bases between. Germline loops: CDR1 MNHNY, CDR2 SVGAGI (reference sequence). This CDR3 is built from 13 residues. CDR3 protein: CASSYGQYTEAFF. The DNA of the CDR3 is TGTGCCAGCAGTTACGGACAGTACACTGAAGCTTTCTTT.

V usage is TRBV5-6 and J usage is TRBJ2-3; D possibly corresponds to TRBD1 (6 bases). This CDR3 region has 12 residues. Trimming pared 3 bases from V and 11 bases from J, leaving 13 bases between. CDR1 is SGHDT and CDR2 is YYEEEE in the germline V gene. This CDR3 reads CASSYYRVGQYF. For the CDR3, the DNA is TGTGCCAGCAGCTACTACAGGGTGGGGCAGTATTTT.

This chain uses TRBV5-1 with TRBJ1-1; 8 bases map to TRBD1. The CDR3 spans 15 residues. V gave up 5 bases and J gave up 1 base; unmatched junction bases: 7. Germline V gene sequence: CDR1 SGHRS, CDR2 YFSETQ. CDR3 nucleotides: TGCGCCAGCAGTCTCGGACAGGGAGAGAACACTGAAGCTTTCTTT. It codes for CASSLGQGENTEAFF.

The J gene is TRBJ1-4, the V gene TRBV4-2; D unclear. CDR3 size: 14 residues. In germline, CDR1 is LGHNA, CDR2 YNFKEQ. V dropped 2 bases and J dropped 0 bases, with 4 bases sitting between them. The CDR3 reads CASSQFATNEKLFF. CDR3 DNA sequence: TGTGCCAGCAGCCAATTCGCAACTAATGAAAAACTGTTTTTT.

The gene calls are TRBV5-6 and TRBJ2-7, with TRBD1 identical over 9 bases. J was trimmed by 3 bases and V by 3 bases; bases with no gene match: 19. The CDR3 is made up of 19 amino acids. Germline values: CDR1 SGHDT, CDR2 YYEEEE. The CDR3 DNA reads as TGTGCCAGCAGCTCGAACATACAGGGGGCGTATAGAATTGTCTACGAGCAGTACTTC. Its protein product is CASSSNIQGAYRIVYEQYF. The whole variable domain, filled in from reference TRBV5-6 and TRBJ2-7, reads DAGVTQSPTHLIKTRGQQVTLRCSPKSGHDTVSWYQQALGQGPQFIFQYYEEEERQRGNFPDRFSGHQFPNYSSELNVNALLLGDSALYLCASSSNIQGAYRIVYEQYFGPGTRLTVT.

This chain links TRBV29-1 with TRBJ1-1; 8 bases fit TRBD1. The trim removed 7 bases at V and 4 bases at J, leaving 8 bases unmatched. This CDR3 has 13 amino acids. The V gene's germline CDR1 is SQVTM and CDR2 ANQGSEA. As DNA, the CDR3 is TGCAGCGCCCAGACAGGGGCTGGCACTGAAGCTTTCTTT. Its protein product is CSAQTGAGTEAFF.

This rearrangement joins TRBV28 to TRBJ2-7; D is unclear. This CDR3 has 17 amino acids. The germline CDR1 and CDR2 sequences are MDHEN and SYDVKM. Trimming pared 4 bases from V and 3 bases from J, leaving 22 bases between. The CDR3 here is CASSSLVRFSHYYEQYF. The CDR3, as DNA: TGTGCCAGCAGTTCCCTGGTCCGTTTTAGCCACTACTACGAGCAGTACTTC.

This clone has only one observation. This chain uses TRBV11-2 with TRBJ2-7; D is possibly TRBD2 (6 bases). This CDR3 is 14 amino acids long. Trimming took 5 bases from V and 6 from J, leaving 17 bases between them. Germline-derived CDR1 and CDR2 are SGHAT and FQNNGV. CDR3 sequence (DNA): TGTGCCAGCAGCCTTTTAGCGGACCCAGGCGAGCAGTACTTC. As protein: CASSLLADPGEQYF.